Each of the 5 T cell receptor beta chains below was sequenced from the same sample in a study of OX40 agonist ivuxolimab in advanced cancers. Libraries were prepared by immunoSEQ multiplex PCR; TCRdb keeps only in-frame clonotypes and omits some of them. There are over 25,000 clones in the sample; approximately 79% occur only once, and approximately 30% lies in the top ten. The material sequenced was CD4+ or CD8+ T cells sorted from blood, taken in a trial of the OX40 agonist ivuxolimab. All receptors come from an adult with an advanced solid tumor such as melanoma, head and neck, liver or kidney cancer.

The genes are TRBV5-4 and TRBJ2-1; D gene ambiguous. V lost 2 bases to trimming and J lost 6 bases, with 9 bases between them. Per germline, CDR1 SGHNT and CDR2 YYREEE (reference sequence). This CDR3 is built from 13 residues. The CDR3 DNA reads TGTGCCAGCAGCTTCTGGGTTGGCAATGAGCAGTTCTTC. It codes for CASSFWVGNEQFF. The whole variable domain, filled in from reference TRBV5-4 and TRBJ2-1, reads ETGVTQSPTHLIKTRGQQVTLRCSSQSGHNTVSWYQQALGQGPQFIFQYYREEENGRGNFPPRFSGLQFPNYSSELNVNALELDDSALYLCASSFWVGNEQFFGPGTRLTVL.

The chain joins TRBV10-3 to TRBJ2-7; the match to TRBD1 covers 7 bases. CDR1 is ENHRY, CDR2 SYGVKD, per germline. The J segment lost 7 bases and the V segment lost 3 bases, leaving 3 bases of the junction unmatched. There are 12 residues in the CDR3. The CDR3 DNA follows: TGTGCCATCAGTGAAAAACAGGGGGAGCAGTACTTC. It encodes CAISEKQGEQYF.

This clone was seen at least ten times. This CDR3 is also generated by other DNA sequences in the sample. The chain is built from TRBV5-1 and TRBJ1-1; D is undetermined. The CDR3 extends over 13 amino acids. Trimming cost V 0 bases and J 1 base, with 4 bases left between them. Looked up from germline, CDR1 is SGHRS and CDR2 is YFSETQ. The CDR3 is CASSLGTNTEAFF. The CDR3 nucleotides are TGCGCCAGCAGCTTGGGCACGAACACTGAAGCTTTCTTT.

This chain connects TRBV6-5 to TRBJ2-7; a weak D match, TRBD2 (5 bases). Deletions cut 0 bases from V and 6 bases from J, with 12 bases between. This CDR3 has 14 amino acids. Per germline, CDR1 MNHEY and CDR2 SVGAGI. Here the CDR3 DNA reads TGTGCCAGCAGTTACTCGTCAGCGGCTCGCGAGCAGTACTTC. It codes for CASSYSSAAREQYF.

This chain uses TRBV7-2 with TRBJ2-2; TRBD2 might be the D (5 bases). The V gene lost 1 base and the J gene lost 5 bases, with 11 bases spanning the gap. Germline V gene lookup returns CDR1 SGHTA and CDR2 FQGNSA. The length of the CDR3 is 15 residues. For the CDR3, the DNA is TGTGCCAGCAGCTTAGTTCCAGGAGGTACCGGGGAGCTGTTTTTT. Its protein is CASSLVPGGTGELFF. Full variable domain (remainder filled in from reference TRBV7-2 and TRBJ2-2): GAGVSQSPSNKVTEKGKDVELRCDPISGHTALYWYRQSLGQGLEFLIYFQGNSAPDKSGLPSDRFSAERTGGSVSTLTIQRTQQEDSAVYLCASSLVPGGTGELFFGEGSRLTVL.